This TCR beta chain was recorded in a study of Graves' ophthalmopathy and Graves' hyperthyroidism. CDR3 length: 17 amino acids. V dropped 0 bases and J dropped 1 base, with 15 bases sitting between them. Patients were excluded if they had other autoimmune diseases or uncontrolled infections, and likewise if pregnancy or lactation applied. The authors amplified TCR beta CDR3 regions from RNA transcripts. HTBI primers were used in a first-round RT-PCR, which preceded a second-round multiplex PCR. One entry per CDR3 protein results from TCRdb running MiXCR on the multiplex PCR reads. The table records some 1.1 million distinct CDR3 sequences, about 38% of them present only once. This clonotype appeared a few times.

The sample comprised peripheral blood or thyroid tissue (not recorded which). The TCR comes from an adult man with Graves' hyperthyroidism. The rearrangement joins TRBV12-3 or TRBV12-4 to TRBJ1-1; D possibly corresponds to TRBD1 (6 bases). The CDR3 is CASSLANRGGQNTEAFF. In nucleotides, the CDR3 is TGTGCCAGCAGTTTAGCAAATCGGGGGGGGCAGAACACTGAAGCTTTCTTT.